Below, 30 T cell receptor beta chains from the same sample are listed, as sequenced in a study of cytomegalovirus exposure and HLA in healthy donors. 13 Jbeta primers and 60 Vbeta primers were used for the PCR. Some clones are missing from TCRdb's copy, which holds only in-frame ones; the method was immunoSEQ multiplex PCR. The data contain around 190,000 clones, more than 75% of them singletons. Material for sequencing was PBMCs. The origin of the receptors is a woman in her forties or fifties in good health and CMV-seronegative.

CDR3 region: CATSRTGNTEAFF. CDR3 coding DNA: TGTGCCACCAGCCGGACAGGTAACACTGAAGCTTTCTTT. V usage is TRBV15 and J usage is TRBJ1-1, with 7 bases that match TRBD1. Germline V gene data show CDR1 as LNHNV and CDR2 as YYDKDF (reference sequence). V gave up 5 bases and J gave up 2 bases; unmatched junction bases: 2. The CDR3 is 13 residues long.

V and J are TRBV13 and TRBJ2-1; 13 bases line up with TRBD2. The CDR3 sequence is 22 residues long. The V and J ends lost 5 bases and 0 bases, in that order; junction bases with no gene match: 19. Germline assignment: CDR1 PRHDT and CDR2 FYEKMQ (reference sequence). The CDR3 is CASSPRRPTSGRASSSYNEQFF. The CDR3 DNA follows: TGTGCCAGCAGCCCCCGACGACCCACTAGCGGGAGGGCCTCTAGCTCCTACAATGAGCAGTTCTTC.

The CDR3 nucleotides are TGTGCCAGCAGCCTTATGGGACAGGTAGTTGGCTACGAGCAGTACTTC. Amino acid sequence: CASSLMGQVVGYEQYF. This chain joins TRBV7-2 and TRBJ2-7; 8 bases map to TRBD1. Germline V CDR1 and CDR2: SGHTA, FQGNSA. The CDR3 has 16 residues. The junction had 12 bases not matched to a gene; V was cut back by 5 bases and J by 3 bases.

The chain recombines TRBV9 with TRBJ2-2; 11 nucleotides line up with TRBD2. Germline V lookup: CDR1 SGDLS, CDR2 YYNGEE. CDR3 size: 20 residues. V lost 1 base to trimming and J lost 3 bases; unmatched junction nucleotides: 14. Here the CDR3 DNA reads TGTGCCAGCAGCGTAACGGGGGTAATAGCGGGAGGGAGGGACACCGGGGAGCTGTTTTTT. It is translated as CASSVTGVIAGGRDTGELFF.

The rearrangement joins TRBV2 to TRBJ1-5; tentatively, D is TRBD1 (5 bases). CDR1 and CDR2 (germline): SNHLY, FYNNEI. Trimming left V 7 bases short and J 3 bases short, with 16 bases between. The CDR3 has 15 residues. For the CDR3, the DNA is TGTGCCAGCAATTTCCAGGGAAATAACAATCAGCCCCAGCATTTT. Encoded protein: CASNFQGNNNQPQHF.

This rearrangement joins TRBV28 to TRBJ2-7, with TRBD1 matching over 7 bases. V shed 5 bases and J 1 base; nucleotides not matched to a gene: 11. This CDR3 is 16 amino acids long. Germline assignment: CDR1 MDHEN and CDR2 SYDVKM. The CDR3: CASSLSGTANSYEQYF. The CDR3, as DNA: TGTGCCAGCAGTCTGTCCGGGACAGCCAATTCCTACGAGCAGTACTTC.

The CDR3: CASFRNTEAFF. The CDR3 DNA reads TGTGCCAGCTTTAGAAACACTGAAGCTTTCTTT. This rearrangement joins TRBV28 to TRBJ1-1; D gene unclear. Germline V gene data show CDR1 as MDHEN and CDR2 as SYDVKM. There are 11 residues in the CDR3. Deletions cut 8 bases from V and 2 bases from J, with 6 bases between.

The chain has TRBV15 and TRBJ2-7; TRBD1 matches 7 bases. CDR3 length equals 16 residues. V was clipped by 1 base and J by 3 bases; unmatched bases: 9. Germline CDR1 reads LNHNV; CDR2 reads YYDKDF (reference sequence). The DNA for the CDR3 is TGTGCCACCAGCAGAGTTGGGACAGCGAGGGTCTACGAGCAGTACTTC. Translated: CATSRVGTARVYEQYF.

This chain connects TRBV7-2 to TRBJ2-2, with TRBD2 matching over 8 bases. V was pared by 2 bases and J by 7 bases, with 9 bases of the junction left unmatched. In germline, CDR1 is SGHTA, CDR2 FQGNSA. The CDR3 runs 16 residues. The CDR3 sequence: CASSLRTGGPVGELFF. The CDR3 bases are TGTGCCAGCAGCTTAAGAACGGGGGGGCCGGTCGGGGAGCTGTTTTTT.

This chain links TRBV25-1 with TRBJ1-4; 8 bases match TRBD1. The junction had 4 bases not matched to a gene; V was cut back by 3 bases and J by 4 bases. Germline CDR1 MGHDK, CDR2 SYGVNS. This CDR3 has 15 amino acids. CDR3 in amino acids: CASSDQGALNEKLFF. The CDR3 coding sequence is TGTGCCAGCAGTGATCAGGGGGCACTTAATGAAAAACTGTTTTTT.

The rearrangement joins TRBV5-1 to TRBJ1-1; 8 bases line up with TRBD1. Germline CDR1 reads SGHRS; CDR2 reads YFSETQ. V shed 4 bases, J shed 1 base, and the junction held 3 bases outside the gene matches. This CDR3 has 14 amino acids. CDR3 DNA: TGCGCCAGCAGCGGACAGGGCTCGAACACTGAAGCTTTCTTT. It encodes CASSGQGSNTEAFF.

The chain uses TRBV29-1 and TRBJ1-2; the D is unclear. The CDR3 is 10 residues long. Trimming left V 0 bases short and J 6 bases short, with 2 bases between. From germline, CDR1 is SQVTM and CDR2 ANQGSEA. For the CDR3, the DNA is TGCAGCGTTGAAGACGATGGCTACACCTTC. Protein: CSVEDDGYTF.

The rearrangement links TRBV4-1 to TRBJ1-2; TRBD1 matches 11 bases. Losses at the gene ends were 2 bases for V and 4 bases for J; bases not matched to a gene: 21. CDR1 and CDR2 from the germline V gene are MGHRA and YSYEKL. There are 21 residues in the CDR3. The CDR3 is CASSQFGRTGGQGVLGYGYTF. In DNA form, the CDR3 reads TGCGCCAGCAGCCAATTTGGACGAACGGGGGGACAGGGGGTCCTAGGCTATGGCTACACCTTC.

This chain uses TRBV27 with TRBJ1-4, with D possibly being TRBD1 (6 bases). Germline values: CDR1 MNHEY, CDR2 SMNVEV (reference sequence). CDR3 length equals 15 residues. The V gene lost 3 bases and the J gene lost 4 bases, with 12 bases spanning the gap. The CDR3 sequence is CASSFGGSGNEKLFF. In DNA form, the CDR3 reads TGTGCCAGCAGTTTTGGGGGCTCGGGTAATGAAAAACTGTTTTTT.

V and J are TRBV11-2 and TRBJ2-4, with D maybe TRBD1 (5 bases). The V gene lost 5 bases and the J gene lost 2 bases, with 19 bases spanning the gap. CDR1 is SGHAT, CDR2 FQNNGV, per germline. The CDR3 has 17 amino acids. The DNA of the CDR3 is TGTGCCAGCAGCCCCCTGCAGGGTTTGGGGACCAAAAACATTCAGTACTTC. Residues: CASSPLQGLGTKNIQYF.

The V gene is TRBV18, the J gene TRBJ2-7; no clear D gene. From germline, CDR1 is KGHSH and CDR2 LQKENI. There are 13 residues in the CDR3. Trimming shortened V by 2 bases and J by 6 bases, and 11 bases separated the two germline ends. In nucleotides, the CDR3 is TGTGCCAGCTCACCAGGCGGCCCGAGCGAGCAGTACTTC. Its translation is CASSPGGPSEQYF.

The chain combines TRBV5-1 with TRBJ2-5, with D perhaps TRBD1 (6 bases). The germline gives CDR1 SGHRS, CDR2 YFSETQ. The length of the CDR3 is 14 residues. Deletions cut 4 bases from V and 5 bases from J, with 15 bases between. The CDR3 DNA follows: TGCGCCAGCAGCCCTCTTGGGGGCGGGGAGACCCAGTACTTC. Translation gives CASSPLGGGETQYF.

The chain couples TRBV18 to TRBJ1-1; 7 nucleotides agree with TRBD1. Looked up from germline, CDR1 is KGHSH and CDR2 is LQKENI. Trimming removed 3 bases from V and 1 base from J; junction bases left unmatched: 8. CDR3 length equals 16 residues. Here the CDR3 reads CASSPQGTAPNTEAFF. CDR3 sequence (DNA): TGTGCCAGCTCACCCCAAGGGACAGCTCCGAACACTGAAGCTTTCTTT.

This chain joins TRBV7-2 and TRBJ1-1; maybe TRBD1 (6 bases). Trimming left V 0 bases short and J 4 bases short, with 12 bases between. This CDR3 comprises 15 residues. Per the germline V gene, CDR1 is SGHTA and CDR2 is FQGNSA. CDR3 nucleotide sequence: TGTGCCAGCAGCTTAGCGCTGGGGGCGAGCACTGAAGCTTTCTTT. Its translation: CASSLALGASTEAFF.

The gene calls are TRBV28 and TRBJ2-1, with 8 bases that match TRBD2. The CDR3 runs to 16 residues. Germline trimming cut 3 bases from V and 1 base from J; bases unmatched to any gene: 5. Germline assignment: CDR1 MDHEN and CDR2 SYDVKM. DNA for the CDR3: TGTGCCAGCAGTTTGGAGCGGGAGTTGTCCTACAATGAGCAGTTCTTC. Translated, it gives CASSLERELSYNEQFF.

The genes are TRBV4-1 and TRBJ2-5; D call uncertain. V lost 1 base and J lost 1, with 10 bases in between. Germline V CDR1 and CDR2: MGHRA, YSYEKL. The CDR3 is 15 amino acids. The CDR3: CASSQGRQSQETQYF. The DNA of the CDR3 is TGCGCCAGCAGCCAAGGGCGACAAAGCCAAGAGACCCAGTACTTC.

The chain employs TRBV5-8 and TRBJ1-5; the match to TRBD1 covers 9 bases. V shed 4 bases and J 4 bases; nucleotides not matched to a gene: 3. The CDR3 is 14 amino acids. CDR1 SGHTS and CDR2 YDEGEE come from the germline V gene. The CDR3 spells CASSAGTGNQPQHF. Here the CDR3 DNA reads TGTGCCAGCAGCGCGGGGACAGGGAATCAGCCCCAGCATTTT.

The chain recombines TRBV9 with TRBJ1-2, with 9 positions matching TRBD1. Germline CDR1 reads SGDLS; CDR2 reads YYNGEE. J lost 4 bases, V lost 3 bases, and 4 bases had no gene match. The CDR3 is made up of 14 amino acids. CDR3 region: CASSARTGAYGYTF. In nucleotides, the CDR3 is TGTGCCAGCAGCGCCCGGACAGGGGCCTATGGCTACACCTTC.

V usage is TRBV28 and J usage is TRBJ2-7, with D possibly TRBD2 on 6 matching bases. The CDR3 has 12 residues. V was pared by 7 bases and J by 4 bases, with 11 bases between. CDR1 MDHEN and CDR2 SYDVKM come from the germline V gene. In DNA, the CDR3 is TGTGCCAGCAATCTCGCGGGGTACGAGCAGTACTTC. It is translated as CASNLAGYEQYF. The full variable domain, completed using reference TRBV28 and TRBJ2-7, is DVKVTQSSRYLVKRTGEKVFLECVQDMDHENMFWYRQDPGLGLRLIYFSYDVKMKEKGDIPEGYSVSREKKERFSLILESASTNQTSMYLCASNLAGYEQYFGPGTRLTVT.

The DNA for the CDR3 is TGTGCCAGCAGCCCTGGGGGGACCCAAAATCAGCCCCAGCATTTT. The encoded protein is CASSPGGTQNQPQHF. The chain joins TRBV9 to TRBJ1-5; a weak D match, TRBD1 (5 bases). The CDR3 has 15 amino acids. Germline lookup yields CDR1 SGDLS and CDR2 YYNGEE. V was shortened by 4 bases and J by 4 bases, with 15 bases between the two germline ends.

The chain carries TRBV16 and TRBJ1-1; 7 nucleotides match TRBD1. The CDR3 extends over 15 amino acids. V dropped 5 bases and J dropped 5; count of bases not matched to a gene: 11. Germline loops: CDR1 KGHSY, CDR2 FQNENV. The CDR3 sequence is CASSSDRVLGTEAFF. In nucleotides, the CDR3 is TGTGCCAGCAGCTCAGACAGGGTCCTTGGAACTGAAGCTTTCTTT.

The chain carries TRBV19 and TRBJ1-5; 7 bases agree with TRBD1. The CDR3 covers 17 residues. CDR1 is LNHDA, CDR2 SQIVND, per germline (reference sequence). V shed 0 bases, J shed 0 bases, and the junction held 5 bases outside the gene matches. CDR3 amino acids: CASSIEWGQHSNQPQHF. The DNA of the CDR3 is TGTGCCAGTAGTATAGAGTGGGGACAGCATAGCAATCAGCCCCAGCATTTT.

V and J are TRBV5-1 and TRBJ2-2; D gene uncertain. There are 15 residues in the CDR3. The germline gives CDR1 SGHRS, CDR2 YFSETQ. With 0 bases removed from V and 1 base from J, the gap between germline ends came to 7 bases. CDR3 nucleotides: TGCGCCAGCAGCTTGGCTATCGGGAACACCGGGGAGCTGTTTTTT. Its protein product is CASSLAIGNTGELFF.

The chain recombines TRBV19 with TRBJ1-2; 9 positions agree with TRBD1. Germline CDR1 LNHDA, CDR2 SQIVND (reference sequence). V gave up 4 bases and J gave up 3 bases; unmatched junction bases: 6. CDR3 length: 15 residues. The CDR3 coding sequence is TGTGCCAGTAGTAACACAGGGGGCAGGGACTATGGCTACACCTTC. Its translation is CASSNTGGRDYGYTF.

This chain links TRBV15 with TRBJ2-6, with a tentative D call TRBD1 (6 bases). Between the trimmed V and J ends, which lost 3 bases and 0 bases, there was a span of 12 bases. The CDR3 is 17 amino acids. The V gene's germline CDR1 is LNHNV and CDR2 YYDKDF (reference sequence). This CDR3 is CATSRRGWSSGANVLTF. CDR3 bases: TGTGCCACCAGCAGGAGGGGGTGGAGCTCTGGGGCCAACGTCCTGACTTTC.